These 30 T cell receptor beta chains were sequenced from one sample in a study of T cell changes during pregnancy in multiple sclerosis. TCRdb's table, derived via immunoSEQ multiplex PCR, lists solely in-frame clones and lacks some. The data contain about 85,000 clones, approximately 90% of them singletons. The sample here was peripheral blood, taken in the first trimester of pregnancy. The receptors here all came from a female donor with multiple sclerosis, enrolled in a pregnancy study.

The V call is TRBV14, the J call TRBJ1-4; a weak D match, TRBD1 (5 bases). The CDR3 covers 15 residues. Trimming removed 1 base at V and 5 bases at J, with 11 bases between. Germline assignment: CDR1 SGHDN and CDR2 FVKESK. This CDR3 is CASSQGKGANEKLFF. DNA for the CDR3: TGTGCCAGCAGCCAAGGTAAAGGGGCGAATGAAAAACTGTTTTTT.

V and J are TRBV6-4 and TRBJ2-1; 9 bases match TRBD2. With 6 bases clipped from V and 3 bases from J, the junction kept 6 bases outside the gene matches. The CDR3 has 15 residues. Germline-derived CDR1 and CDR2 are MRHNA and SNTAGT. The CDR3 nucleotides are TGTGCCAGCAGCGAGATAGCGGGAGACTACAATGAGCAGTTCTTC. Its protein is CASSEIAGDYNEQFF.

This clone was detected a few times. This CDR3 is CASSGHQESPDTQYF. Written as DNA, the CDR3 is TGTGCCAGCAGTGGACACCAAGAATCTCCAGATACGCAGTATTTT. The V and J genes are TRBV6-1 and TRBJ2-3; D gene uncertain. Between the trimmed V and J ends, which lost 4 bases and 4 bases, there was a span of 15 bases. From germline, CDR1 is MNHNS and CDR2 SASEGT. The CDR3 spans 15 residues.

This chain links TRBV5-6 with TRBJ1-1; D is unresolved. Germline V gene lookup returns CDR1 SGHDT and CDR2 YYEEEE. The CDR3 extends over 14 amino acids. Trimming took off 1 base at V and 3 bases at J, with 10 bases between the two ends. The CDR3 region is CASSLFGGDTEAFF. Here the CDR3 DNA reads TGTGCCAGCAGCTTGTTTGGAGGAGACACTGAAGCTTTCTTT. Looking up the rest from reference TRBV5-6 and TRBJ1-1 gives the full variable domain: DAGVTQSPTHLIKTRGQQVTLRCSPKSGHDTVSWYQQALGQGPQFIFQYYEEEERQRGNFPDRFSGHQFPNYSSELNVNALLLGDSALYLCASSLFGGDTEAFFGQGTRLTVV.

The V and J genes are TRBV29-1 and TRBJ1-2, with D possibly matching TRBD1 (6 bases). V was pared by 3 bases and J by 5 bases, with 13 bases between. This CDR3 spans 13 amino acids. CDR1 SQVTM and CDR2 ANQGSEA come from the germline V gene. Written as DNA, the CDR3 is TGCAGCGTTGAGGGGGCAGGGGTGTATGGCTACACCTTC. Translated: CSVEGAGVYGYTF.

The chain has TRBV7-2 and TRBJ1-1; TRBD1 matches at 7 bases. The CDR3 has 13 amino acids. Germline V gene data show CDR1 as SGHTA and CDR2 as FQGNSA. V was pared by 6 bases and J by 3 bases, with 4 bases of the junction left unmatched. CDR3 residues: CASRIRGHTEAFF. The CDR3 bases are TGTGCCAGCAGGATAAGGGGGCACACTGAAGCTTTCTTT. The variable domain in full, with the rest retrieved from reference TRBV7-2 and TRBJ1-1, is GAGVSQSPSNKVTEKGKDVELRCDPISGHTALYWYRQSLGQGLEFLIYFQGNSAPDKSGLPSDRFSAERTGGSVSTLTIQRTQQEDSAVYLCASRIRGHTEAFFGQGTRLTVV.

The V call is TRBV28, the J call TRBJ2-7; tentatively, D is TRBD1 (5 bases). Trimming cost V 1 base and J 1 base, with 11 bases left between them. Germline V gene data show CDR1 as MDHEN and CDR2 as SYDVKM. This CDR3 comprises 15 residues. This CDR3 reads CASSLSGFESYEQYF. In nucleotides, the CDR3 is TGTGCCAGCAGTTTATCAGGGTTTGAATCCTACGAGCAGTACTTC. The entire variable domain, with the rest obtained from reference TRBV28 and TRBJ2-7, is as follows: DVKVTQSSRYLVKRTGEKVFLECVQDMDHENMFWYRQDPGLGLRLIYFSYDVKMKEKGDIPEGYSVSREKKERFSLILESASTNQTSMYLCASSLSGFESYEQYFGPGTRLTVT.

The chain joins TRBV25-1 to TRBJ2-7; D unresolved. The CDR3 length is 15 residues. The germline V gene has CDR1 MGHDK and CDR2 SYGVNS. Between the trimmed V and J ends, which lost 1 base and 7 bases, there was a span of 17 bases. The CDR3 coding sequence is TGTGCCAGCAGTGAATCGAAAGTCCGCGGCGCAGAGCAGTACTTC. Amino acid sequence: CASSESKVRGAEQYF.

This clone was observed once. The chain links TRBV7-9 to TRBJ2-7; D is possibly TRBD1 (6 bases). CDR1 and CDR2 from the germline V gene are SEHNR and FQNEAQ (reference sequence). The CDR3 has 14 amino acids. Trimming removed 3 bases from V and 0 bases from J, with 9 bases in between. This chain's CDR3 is CASSFATGSYEQYF. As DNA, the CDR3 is TGTGCCAGCAGCTTTGCGACAGGCTCCTACGAGCAGTACTTC.

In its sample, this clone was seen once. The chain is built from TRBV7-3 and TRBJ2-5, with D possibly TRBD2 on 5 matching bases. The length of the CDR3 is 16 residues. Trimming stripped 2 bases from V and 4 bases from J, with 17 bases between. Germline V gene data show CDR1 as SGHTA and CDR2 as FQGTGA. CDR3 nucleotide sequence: TGTGCCAGCAGCTTACGCCCCCACGGCGCGGGAGAGACCCAGTACTTC. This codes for CASSLRPHGAGETQYF.

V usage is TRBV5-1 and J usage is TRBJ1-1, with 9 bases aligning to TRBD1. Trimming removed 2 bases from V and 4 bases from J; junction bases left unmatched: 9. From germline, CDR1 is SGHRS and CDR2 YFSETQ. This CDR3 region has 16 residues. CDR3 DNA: TGCGCCAGCAGCTTAGGACAGGGGATCGGAAGCACTGAAGCTTTCTTT. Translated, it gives CASSLGQGIGSTEAFF.

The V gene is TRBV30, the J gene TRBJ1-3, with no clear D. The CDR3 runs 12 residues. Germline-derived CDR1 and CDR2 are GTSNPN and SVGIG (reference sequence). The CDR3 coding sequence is TGTGCTGCGATAAGCTCTGGAAACACCATATATTTT. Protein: CAAISSGNTIYF.

The CDR3: CASSPLAGTTDTQYF. The CDR3 DNA follows: TGTGCCAGCTCACCACTCGCGGGGACCACAGATACGCAGTATTTT. The rearrangement links TRBV18 to TRBJ2-3; a possible D gene is TRBD2 (6 bases). The V and J ends lost 1 base and 2 bases respectively, with 10 bases between them. CDR1 and CDR2 (germline): KGHSH, LQKENI. The CDR3 extends over 15 amino acids.

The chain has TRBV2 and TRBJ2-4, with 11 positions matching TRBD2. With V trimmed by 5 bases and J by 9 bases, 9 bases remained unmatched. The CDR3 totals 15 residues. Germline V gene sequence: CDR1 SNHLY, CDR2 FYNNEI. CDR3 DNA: TGTGCCAGCAGTCCCGGGATTAGCGGGGGGGGCATTCAGTACTTC. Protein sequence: CASSPGISGGGIQYF.

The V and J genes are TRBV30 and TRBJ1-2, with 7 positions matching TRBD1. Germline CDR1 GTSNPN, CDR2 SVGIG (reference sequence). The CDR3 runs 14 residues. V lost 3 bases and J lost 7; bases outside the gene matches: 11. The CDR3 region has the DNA TGTGCCTGGAGAAGGGGGCTGGGATCTTCTGGCTACACCTTC. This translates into CAWRRGLGSSGYTF.

CDR3 coding DNA: TGTGCCAGCAGCTCGGGGGGCTCCTACAATGAGCAGTTCTTC. This translates into CASSSGGSYNEQFF. The chain combines TRBV11-3 with TRBJ2-1; 7 nucleotides line up with TRBD2. Germline CDR1 and CDR2: SGHNT and YENEEA. The V and J ends lost 4 bases and 0 bases, in that order; junction bases with no gene match: 0. This CDR3 has 14 amino acids.

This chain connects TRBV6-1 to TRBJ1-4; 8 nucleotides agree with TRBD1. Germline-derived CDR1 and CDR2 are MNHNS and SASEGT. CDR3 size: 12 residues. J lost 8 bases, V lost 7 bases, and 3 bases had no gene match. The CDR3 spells CASNRGMEKLFF. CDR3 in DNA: TGTGCCAGCAACAGGGGGATGGAAAAACTGTTTTTT.

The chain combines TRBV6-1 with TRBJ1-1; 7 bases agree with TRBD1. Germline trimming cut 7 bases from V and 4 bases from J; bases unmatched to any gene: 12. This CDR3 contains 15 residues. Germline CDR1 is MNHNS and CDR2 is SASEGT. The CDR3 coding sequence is TGTGCCAGCATGAGTCGACAGGGAAGACGCACTGAAGCTTTCTTT. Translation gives CASMSRQGRRTEAFF.

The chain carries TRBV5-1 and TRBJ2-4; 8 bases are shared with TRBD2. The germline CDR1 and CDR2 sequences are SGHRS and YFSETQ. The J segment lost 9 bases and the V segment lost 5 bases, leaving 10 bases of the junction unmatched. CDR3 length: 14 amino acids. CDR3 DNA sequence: TGCGCCAGCAGGGAGAGCGGGAGTGGTCGCATTCAGTACTTC. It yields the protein CASRESGSGRIQYF.

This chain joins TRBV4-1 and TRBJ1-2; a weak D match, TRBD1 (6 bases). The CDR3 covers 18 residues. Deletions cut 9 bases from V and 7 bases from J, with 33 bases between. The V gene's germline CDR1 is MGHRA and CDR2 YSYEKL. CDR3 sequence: CASGGVRGAVTLEPGYTF. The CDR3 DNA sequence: TGCGCCAGTGGAGGGGTACGGGGGGCGGTTACTTTGGAACCTGGCTACACCTTC.

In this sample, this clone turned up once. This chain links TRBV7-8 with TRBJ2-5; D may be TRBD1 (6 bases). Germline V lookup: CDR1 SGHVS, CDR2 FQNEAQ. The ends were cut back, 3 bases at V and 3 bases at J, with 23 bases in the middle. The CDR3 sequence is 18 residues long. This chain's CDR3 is CASSFPGTQILEEETQYF. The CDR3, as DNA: TGTGCCAGCAGCTTCCCCGGGACACAAATACTCGAGGAAGAGACCCAGTACTTC.

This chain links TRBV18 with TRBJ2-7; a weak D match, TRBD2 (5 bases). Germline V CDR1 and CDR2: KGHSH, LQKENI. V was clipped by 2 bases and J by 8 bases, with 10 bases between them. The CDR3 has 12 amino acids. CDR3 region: CASSPERTQQYF. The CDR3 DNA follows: TGTGCCAGCTCACCAGAGCGGACTCAGCAGTACTTC.

In DNA form, the CDR3 reads TGCGCCAGCAGCCAAGAATTGCAGTTTTCGACGCAGTATTTT. Protein product: CASSQELQFSTQYF. V and J are TRBV4-1 and TRBJ2-3, with unresolved D. V lost 0 bases and J 9 bases, leaving 13 bases between the germline ends. Germline V lookup: CDR1 MGHRA, CDR2 YSYEKL. This CDR3 has 14 amino acids.

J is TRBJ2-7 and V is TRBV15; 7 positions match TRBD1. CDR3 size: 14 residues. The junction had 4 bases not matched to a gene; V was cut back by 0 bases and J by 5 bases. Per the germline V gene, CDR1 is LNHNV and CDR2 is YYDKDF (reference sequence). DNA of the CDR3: TGTGCCACCAGCAGAGAAGGGGGCGTCAACGAGCAGTACTTC. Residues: CATSREGGVNEQYF.

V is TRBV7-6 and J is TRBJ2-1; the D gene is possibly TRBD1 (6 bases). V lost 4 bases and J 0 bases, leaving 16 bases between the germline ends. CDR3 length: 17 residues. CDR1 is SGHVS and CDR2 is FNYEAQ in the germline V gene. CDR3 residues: CASSSSGDLHSYNEQFF. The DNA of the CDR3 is TGTGCCAGCAGCTCCTCAGGGGACCTGCACTCCTACAATGAGCAGTTCTTC.

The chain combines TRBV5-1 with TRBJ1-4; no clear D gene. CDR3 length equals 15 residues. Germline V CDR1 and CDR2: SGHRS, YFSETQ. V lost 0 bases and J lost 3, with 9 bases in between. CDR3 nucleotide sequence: TGCGCCAGCAGCTTGGGGGCAGTAGCTAATGAAAAACTGTTTTTT. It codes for CASSLGAVANEKLFF.

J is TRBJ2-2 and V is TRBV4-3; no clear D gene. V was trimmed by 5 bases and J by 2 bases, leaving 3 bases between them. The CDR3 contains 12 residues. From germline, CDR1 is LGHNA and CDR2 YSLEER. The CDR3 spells CASSLNTGELFF. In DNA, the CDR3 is TGCGCCAGCAGCTTAAACACCGGGGAGCTGTTTTTT.

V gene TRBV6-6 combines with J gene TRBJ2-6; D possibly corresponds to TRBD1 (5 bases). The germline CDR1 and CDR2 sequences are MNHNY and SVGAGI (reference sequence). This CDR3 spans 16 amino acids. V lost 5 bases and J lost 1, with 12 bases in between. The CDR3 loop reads CASSVRTSSGANVLTF. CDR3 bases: TGTGCCAGCAGTGTTAGGACAAGTTCTGGGGCCAACGTCCTGACTTTC.

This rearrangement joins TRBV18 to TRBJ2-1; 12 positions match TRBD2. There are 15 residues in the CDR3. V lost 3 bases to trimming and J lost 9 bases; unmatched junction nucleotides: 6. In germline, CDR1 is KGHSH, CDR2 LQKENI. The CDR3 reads CASSPSRLAGVEQFF. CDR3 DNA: TGTGCCAGCTCACCTTCACGACTAGCGGGAGTTGAGCAGTTCTTC.

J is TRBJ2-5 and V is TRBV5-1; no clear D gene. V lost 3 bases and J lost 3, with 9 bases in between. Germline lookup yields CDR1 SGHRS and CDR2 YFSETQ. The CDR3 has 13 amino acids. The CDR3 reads CASSSQLKETQYF. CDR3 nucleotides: TGCGCCAGCAGCTCCCAGTTGAAAGAGACCCAGTACTTC. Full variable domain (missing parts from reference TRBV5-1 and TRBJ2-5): KAGVTQTPRYLIKTRGQQVTLSCSPISGHRSVSWYQQTPGQGLQFLFEYFSETQRNKGNFPGRFSGRQFSNSRSEMNVSTLELGDSALYLCASSSQLKETQYFGPGTRLLVL.